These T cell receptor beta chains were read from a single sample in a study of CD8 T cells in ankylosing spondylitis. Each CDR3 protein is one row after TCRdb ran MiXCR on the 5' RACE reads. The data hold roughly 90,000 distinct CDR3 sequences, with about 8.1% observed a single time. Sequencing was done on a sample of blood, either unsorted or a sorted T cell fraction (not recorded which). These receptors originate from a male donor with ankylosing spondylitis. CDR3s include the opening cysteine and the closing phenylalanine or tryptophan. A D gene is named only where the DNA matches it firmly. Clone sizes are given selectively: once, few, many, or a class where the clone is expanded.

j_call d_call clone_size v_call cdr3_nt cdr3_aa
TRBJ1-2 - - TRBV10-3 TGTGCCATCAGTGAGCACCCAGGGAGTGATGGCTACACCTTC CAISEHPGSDGYTF
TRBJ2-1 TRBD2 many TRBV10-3 TGTGCCATCAGTGAAGTTTGGACTAGCGGGAGTTTGGGTGAGCAGTTCTTC CAISEVWTSGSLGEQFF
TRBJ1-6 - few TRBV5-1 TGCGCCAGCAGCCCAGGGACGGGGAGGACACCCCTCCACTTT CASSPGTGRTPLHF
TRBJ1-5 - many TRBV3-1 TGTGCCAGCAGCCAAGAGCGACTGGGGGTTAATCAGCCCCAGCATTTT CASSQERLGVNQPQHF
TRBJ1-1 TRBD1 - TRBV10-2 TGCGCCAGCAGGCCTAGGGGACAGTCCACTGAAGCTTTCTTT CASRPRGQSTEAFF
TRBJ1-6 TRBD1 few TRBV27 TGTGCCAGCCTTTCTACAGGGGGTAATTACAATTCACCCCTCCACTTT CASLSTGGNYNSPLHF
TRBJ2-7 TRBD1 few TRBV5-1 TGCGCCAGCAGCTTGACAGGGGGAGGTTTCACCTACGAGCAGTACTTC CASSLTGGGFTYEQYF
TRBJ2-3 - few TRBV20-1 TGCAGTGCTAGAGTCCTCTTTGGGGATCGTGGAAGAGATACGCAGTATTTT CSARVLFGDRGRDTQYF
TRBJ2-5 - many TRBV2 TGTGCCAGCAGGGAAGGCTGGGGGTCAGCCGAAGAGACCCAGTACTTC CASREGWGSAEETQYF
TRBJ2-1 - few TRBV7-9 TGTGCCAGCAGCCCGGACATAAATGAGCAGTTCTTC CASSPDINEQFF
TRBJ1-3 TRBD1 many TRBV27 TGTGCCAGCAGTCCCGGGACAGCTGGAAACACCATATATTTT CASSPGTAGNTIYF
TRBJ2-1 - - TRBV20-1 TGCAGTGCTTGGAGGGATGAGCAGTTCTTC CSAWRDEQFF
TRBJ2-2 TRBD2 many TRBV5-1 TGCGCCAGCAGCGCGAGACTAGCGGGGCAAAACACCGGGGAGCTGTTTTTT CASSARLAGQNTGELFF
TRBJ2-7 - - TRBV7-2 TGTGCCAGCAGCCTCGGATACGCCTACGAGCAGTACTTC CASSLGYAYEQYF
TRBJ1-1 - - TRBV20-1 TGCAGTGCTACGGAAACAGGGAACACTGAAGCTTTCTTT CSATETGNTEAFF
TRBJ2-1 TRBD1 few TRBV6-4 TGTGCCAGCAGTACAGGGGGCCGCGATGAGCAGTTCTTC CASSTGGRDEQFF
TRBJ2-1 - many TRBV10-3 TGTGCCATCAGTGAGTCTCTAGCCCCCAATGAGCAGTTCTTC CAISESLAPNEQFF
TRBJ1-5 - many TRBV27 TGTGCCAGCAGTTTGTCCGCCCCGGCAGAATATAGCAATCAGCCCCAGCATTTT CASSLSAPAEYSNQPQHF
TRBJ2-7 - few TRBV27 TGTGCCAGCAGTTACAGTGCCTCCTACGAGCAGTACTTC CASSYSASYEQYF
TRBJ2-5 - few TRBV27 TGTGCCAGCAGTCCGGGGGCATCGGAGACCCAGTACTTC CASSPGASETQYF
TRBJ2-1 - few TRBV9 TGTGCCAGCAGCGTTTTCCAGGGAAGATTTATGGATGAGCAGTTCTTC CASSVFQGRFMDEQFF
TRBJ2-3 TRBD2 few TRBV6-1 TGTGCCAGCACCATTCGGGGGGGGGGCACAGATACGCAGTATTTT CASTIRGGGTDTQYF